Below, 20 T cell receptor beta chains from the same sample are listed, as sequenced in a study of T cell responses to AZD1222 COVID-19 vaccine. The method was immunoSEQ multiplex PCR; TCRdb's version includes in-frame clones alone and lacks a portion of them. The repertoire holds approximately 150,000 clones, with 88% as singletons. The material was peripheral blood, obtained 28 days after the second dose of the MenACWY control vaccine. The receptors originated from an adult who received the MenACWY meningococcal vaccine as a control.

The chain uses TRBV7-2 and TRBJ2-7, with 9 bases that match TRBD2. V trimming: 2 bases; J trimming: 3 bases; junction bases outside the gene matches: 14. The CDR3 consists of 18 residues. Germline CDR1 SGHTA, CDR2 FQGNSA. In DNA, the CDR3 is TGTGCCAGCAGCTTACATTCGGGTTCGGGGACTAGCCTCTACGAGCAGTACTTC. It codes for CASSLHSGSGTSLYEQYF.

V is TRBV19 and J is TRBJ2-2; D may match TRBD1 or TRBD2 (6 bases each). V gave up 5 bases and J gave up 3 bases, with 22 bases separating them. Germline V CDR1 and CDR2: LNHDA, SQIVND (reference sequence). This CDR3 contains 18 residues. CDR3 DNA sequence: TGTGCCAGTAGTTCCCGCGGCCCCCGGGGGCGCGACACCGGGGAGCTGTTTTTT. Its protein product is CASSSRGPRGRDTGELFF.

The chain is built from TRBV11-3 and TRBJ1-1; D is unresolved. This CDR3 has 13 amino acids. The V gene's germline CDR1 is SGHNT and CDR2 YENEEA. V lost 0 bases and J lost 5, with 7 bases in between. CDR3 region: CASSLEKGTEAFF. CDR3 DNA sequence: TGTGCCAGCAGCTTAGAAAAGGGAACTGAAGCTTTCTTT.

This clone has just one count. This chain links TRBV7-2 with TRBJ2-1; 11 nucleotides match TRBD1. The V gene's germline CDR1 is SGHTA and CDR2 FQGNSA. Trimming removed 5 bases from V and 6 bases from J; junction bases left unmatched: 6. The CDR3 length is 15 residues. The CDR3 nucleotides read TGTGCCAGCAGCAAGGACAGGGGGCTCGTCAATGAGCAGTTCTTC. This sequence encodes CASSKDRGLVNEQFF.

This clone was observed a single time. The V call is TRBV6-5, the J call TRBJ1-1; D uncertain. The CDR3 extends over 14 amino acids. V was shortened by 0 bases and J by 1 base, with 6 bases between the two germline ends. Looked up from germline, CDR1 is MNHEY and CDR2 is SVGAGI. The CDR3 nucleotides are TGTGCCAGCAGTTACTCCATAACGAACACTGAAGCTTTCTTT. Protein product: CASSYSITNTEAFF.

The chain recombines TRBV28 with TRBJ1-4, with D maybe TRBD1 (6 bases). Between the trimmed V and J ends, which lost 7 bases and 0 bases, there was a span of 12 bases. This CDR3 comprises 15 residues. Germline CDR1 reads MDHEN; CDR2 reads SYDVKM. CDR3 loop: CASNTRTATNEKLFF. The CDR3 DNA sequence: TGTGCCAGCAATACTCGGACAGCAACTAATGAAAAACTGTTTTTT.

The CDR3 DNA sequence: TGTGCCAGCAGTACCCGGGACCAGTATGAGCCCCAGCATTTT. This translates into CASSTRDQYEPQHF. J is TRBJ1-5 and V is TRBV28, with a possible D match to TRBD1 (5 bases). The ends were cut back, 5 bases at V and 8 bases at J, with 16 bases in the middle. Germline V gene sequence: CDR1 MDHEN, CDR2 SYDVKM. This CDR3 region has 14 residues. Complete variable domain (other parts from reference TRBV28 and TRBJ1-5): DVKVTQSSRYLVKRTGEKVFLECVQDMDHENMFWYRQDPGLGLRLIYFSYDVKMKEKGDIPEGYSVSREKKERFSLILESASTNQTSMYLCASSTRDQYEPQHFGDGTRLSIL.

The chain combines TRBV6-2 or TRBV6-3 with TRBJ2-3, with TRBD2 identical over 8 bases. Germline V gene lookup returns CDR1 MNHEY and CDR2 SVGEGT. With V trimmed by 0 bases and J by 2 bases, 1 base remained unmatched. CDR3 size: 15 residues. CDR3 sequence reads: CASSYSSGDTDTQYF. CDR3 in DNA: TGTGCCAGCAGTTACTCTAGCGGGGACACAGATACGCAGTATTTT.

V gene TRBV2 combines with J gene TRBJ1-4; 10 bases map to TRBD1. This CDR3 comprises 14 residues. The V gene's germline CDR1 is SNHLY and CDR2 FYNNEI. V was clipped by 4 bases and J by 7 bases; unmatched bases: 3. CDR3 in DNA: TGTGCCAGCAGTGGGGGGACAGGGGTTGAAAAACTGTTTTTT. Its translation: CASSGGTGVEKLFF.

The chain links TRBV5-4 to TRBJ1-2, with D tentatively TRBD1 (5 bases). There are 16 residues in the CDR3. V gave up 1 base and J gave up 8 bases, with 21 bases separating them. Germline loops: CDR1 SGHNT, CDR2 YYREEE (reference sequence). CDR3 sequence: CASSLPARTGSEGYTF. Here the CDR3 DNA reads TGTGCCAGCAGCTTGCCAGCCCGTACAGGATCAGAAGGCTACACCTTC.

The rearrangement uses TRBV20-1 and TRBJ1-2, with D possibly being TRBD1 (6 bases). The CDR3 loop spans 10 amino acids. Trimming stripped 5 bases from V and 8 bases from J, with 9 bases between. CDR1 and CDR2 from the germline V gene are DFQATT and SNEGSKA (reference sequence). CDR3 in amino acids: CSASTGGYTF. CDR3 coding DNA: TGCAGTGCTTCAACAGGGGGCTACACCTTC.

The count of this clone is one. The chain combines TRBV19 with TRBJ1-6, with 11 bases matching TRBD1. V dropped 4 bases and J dropped 6; count of bases not matched to a gene: 2. The germline CDR1 and CDR2 sequences are LNHDA and SQIVND (reference sequence). CDR3 length: 15 amino acids. The CDR3 loop reads CASSSGQGANSPLHF. DNA of the CDR3: TGTGCCAGTAGTAGCGGACAGGGGGCTAATTCACCCCTCCACTTT.

J is TRBJ1-3 and V is TRBV6-5, with a possible D match to TRBD1 (6 bases). V was cut by 7 bases and J by 4 bases, with 14 bases left in between. The CDR3 totals 14 residues. Germline CDR1 and CDR2: MNHEY and SVGAGI. CDR3 region: CASKARGSGNTIYF. The CDR3 bases are TGTGCCAGCAAAGCTAGGGGGTCGGGAAACACCATATATTTT.

The V and J genes are TRBV3-1 (or the pseudogene TRBV3-2) and TRBJ2-7; D may be TRBD1 (5 bases). The CDR3 is 13 residues long. Trimming took 3 bases from V and 2 from J, leaving 8 bases between them. CDR1 LGHDT and CDR2 YNNKEL come from the germline V gene (reference sequence). CDR3 sequence: CASSQGRAYEQYF. CDR3 in DNA: TGTGCCAGCAGCCAGGGCAGGGCCTACGAGCAGTACTTC.

The chain combines TRBV29-1 with TRBJ2-3; possibly TRBD1 for D (6 bases). The CDR3 consists of 15 residues. Between the trimmed V and J ends, which lost 8 bases and 3 bases, there was a span of 21 bases. From germline, CDR1 is SQVTM and CDR2 ANQGSEA. CDR3 coding DNA: TGCAGCACCTCGATTACAGGGAAGGCAACAGATACGCAGTATTTT. Translated: CSTSITGKATDTQYF.

The chain links TRBV4-2 to TRBJ1-1; TRBD1 might be the D (5 bases). The CDR3 is 16 residues long. Trimming shortened V by 0 bases and J by 6 bases, and 17 bases separated the two germline ends. Germline assignment: CDR1 LGHNA and CDR2 YNFKEQ. The CDR3 DNA reads TGTGCCAGCAGCCAAGATATTGCAGGGCTTCTTGCTGAAGCTTTCTTT. It translates to CASSQDIAGLLAEAFF.

This chain uses TRBV10-3 with TRBJ1-5; a possible D gene is TRBD1 (5 bases). Germline values: CDR1 ENHRY, CDR2 SYGVKD. The CDR3 length is 12 residues. V was pared by 8 bases and J by 2 bases, with 7 bases between. The CDR3 DNA follows: TGTGCCATCGGGGGAGGCAATCAGCCCCAGCATTTT. It yields the protein CAIGGGNQPQHF.

This chain joins TRBV20-1 and TRBJ2-5; no definite D call. The V end lost 3 bases, the J end lost 0 bases, and 8 bases lay between the germline ends. Germline values: CDR1 DFQATT, CDR2 SNEGSKA (reference sequence). The CDR3 is 13 amino acids. CDR3 sequence reads: CSASLTYQETQYF. The DNA of the CDR3 is TGCAGTGCTAGTCTCACCTACCAAGAGACCCAGTACTTC.

This clone occurred a few times. The chain joins TRBV28 to TRBJ2-1; 11 bases agree with TRBD2. J was trimmed by 6 bases and V by 5 bases; bases with no gene match: 6. CDR1 and CDR2 from the germline V gene are MDHEN and SYDVKM. The CDR3 length is 15 residues. The CDR3 bases are TGTGCCAGCAGTCGACGGACTAGCGGGTCCAATGAGCAGTTCTTC. Its translation: CASSRRTSGSNEQFF.

This clone was picked up a small number of times. The chain has TRBV5-4 and TRBJ2-7, with TRBD2 matching 12 bases. The CDR3 length is 17 residues. J lost 0 bases, V lost 0 bases, and 4 bases had no gene match. In germline, CDR1 is SGHNT, CDR2 YYREEE (reference sequence). The DNA of the CDR3 is TGTGCCAGCAGCTTGGGACAGACTAGCGGGAGCTCCTACGAGCAGTACTTC. This gives the protein CASSLGQTSGSSYEQYF.